One sample yielded the 17 T cell receptor beta chains listed below, sequenced in a study of OX40 agonist ivuxolimab in advanced cancers. TCRdb's copy holds only in-frame clones and misses some; the assay was immunoSEQ multiplex PCR. This table has about 68,000 clones, about 83% appearing once. The material sequenced was CD4+ or CD8+ T cells sorted from blood, taken in a trial of the OX40 agonist ivuxolimab. These receptors were obtained from an adult with an advanced solid tumor such as melanoma, head and neck, liver or kidney cancer.

V is TRBV2 and J is TRBJ1-6; TRBD1 aligns across 11 bases. This CDR3 is 14 amino acids long. Germline loops: CDR1 SNHLY, CDR2 FYNNEI. J lost 10 bases, V lost 7 bases, and 6 bases had no gene match. The CDR3 here is CASIGQGAISPLHF. The CDR3 DNA sequence: TGTGCCAGCATCGGACAGGGGGCTATCTCACCCCTCCACTTT.

This sequence joins TRBV5-6 and TRBJ2-1; TRBD2 matches 11 bases. Losses at the gene ends were 3 bases for V and 6 bases for J; bases not matched to a gene: 11. The CDR3 has 17 residues. CDR1 and CDR2 from the germline V gene are SGHDT and YYEEEE. Here the CDR3 DNA reads TGTGCCAGCAGCTCAACCTGGCTAGCGGGGGGTTCCAATGAGCAGTTCTTC. Translation: CASSSTWLAGGSNEQFF.

The chain joins TRBV5-1 to TRBJ2-5; the D gene is possibly TRBD2 (7 bases). Deletions cut 0 bases from V and 2 bases from J, with 14 bases between. Germline CDR1 SGHRS, CDR2 YFSETQ. The CDR3 covers 16 residues. The CDR3 here is CASSLERGGLQETQYF. The CDR3 DNA follows: TGCGCCAGCAGCTTGGAAAGGGGGGGTCTTCAAGAGACCCAGTACTTC.

The chain combines TRBV21-1 with TRBJ2-2. TRBV21-1 is a pseudogene locus. This CDR3 contains 14 residues. CDR3 in DNA: TGTGCCAGCAGCAAACAGGGAGACACCGGGGAGCTGTTTTTT. It yields the protein CASSKQGDTGELFF.

The chain links TRBV6-1 to TRBJ2-4; D possibly corresponds to TRBD2 (7 bases). Trimming took off 0 bases at V and 8 bases at J, with 20 bases between the two ends. CDR3 length: 17 residues. CDR1 MNHNS and CDR2 SASEGT come from the germline V gene. CDR3 region: CASSEAPPGGAGDIQYF. In DNA, the CDR3 is TGTGCCAGCAGTGAAGCCCCCCCCGGGGGCGCGGGGGACATTCAGTACTTC.

The chain recombines TRBV6-1 with TRBJ1-4; 7 bases match TRBD1. This CDR3 region has 15 residues. Germline assignment: CDR1 MNHNS and CDR2 SASEGT. J gave up 5 bases and V 2 bases, and 5 bases lay outside the gene matches. The CDR3 region has the DNA TGTGCCAGCAGTGAAAGGGGACAGACGAATGAAAAACTGTTTTTT. Translation gives CASSERGQTNEKLFF.

The V gene is TRBV5-1, the J gene TRBJ1-3; D not certain. CDR3 length equals 14 residues. V lost 0 bases and J 1 base, leaving 5 bases between the germline ends. The V gene's germline CDR1 is SGHRS and CDR2 YFSETQ. In DNA, the CDR3 is TGCGCCAGCAGCTTGGATGGGTCTGGAAACACCATATATTTT. It specifies CASSLDGSGNTIYF.

The chain is built from TRBV19 and TRBJ2-7; 10 nucleotides match TRBD1. The CDR3 consists of 13 residues. CDR1 and CDR2 (germline): LNHDA, SQIVND (reference sequence). Trimming took 5 bases from V and 4 from J; bases not matched to a gene: 2. The CDR3 DNA sequence: TGTGCCAGTAGTTGGGACAGGGGTTACGAGCAGTACTTC. It specifies CASSWDRGYEQYF.

The chain uses TRBV10-2 and TRBJ1-1; 9 bases match TRBD1. Looked up from germline, CDR1 is WSHSY and CDR2 is SAAADI. The CDR3 contains 19 residues. With V trimmed by 0 bases and J by 0 bases, 11 bases remained unmatched. CDR3: CASSESSLSDRGMNTEAFF. The DNA for the CDR3 is TGCGCCAGCAGTGAGTCGTCCCTCTCGGACAGGGGAATGAACACTGAAGCTTTCTTT.

This clone has only one observation. The J gene is TRBJ2-6, the V gene TRBV27; D may be TRBD1 or TRBD2 (5 bases each). V was clipped by 7 bases and J by 0 bases, with 25 bases between them. Germline V lookup: CDR1 MNHEY, CDR2 SMNVEV (reference sequence). This CDR3 region has 20 residues. CDR3 in amino acids: CASTRGPGKGFISGANVLTF. The CDR3 bases are TGTGCCAGCACCCGGGGACCAGGCAAGGGGTTTATCTCTGGGGCCAACGTCCTGACTTTC.

The rearrangement joins TRBV6-4 to TRBJ2-7; 7 nucleotides align to TRBD2. CDR3 length: 17 amino acids. CDR1 is MRHNA, CDR2 SNTAGT, per germline. V gave up 2 bases and J gave up 1 base; unmatched junction bases: 11. CDR3 sequence: CASSDQRGDVTSYEQYF. In DNA, the CDR3 is TGTGCCAGCAGTGACCAGCGGGGAGACGTGACATCCTACGAGCAGTACTTC.

This clone was observed once. The V gene is TRBV2, the J gene TRBJ1-1; a possible D gene is TRBD1 (5 bases). Germline V gene data show CDR1 as SNHLY and CDR2 as FYNNEI. Trimming left V 4 bases short and J 4 bases short, with 16 bases between. CDR3 length equals 15 residues. The CDR3 loop reads CASSGGGLRATEAFF. The DNA of the CDR3 is TGTGCCAGCAGTGGGGGGGGACTGCGGGCCACTGAAGCTTTCTTT.

The V call is TRBV7-2, the J call TRBJ1-1; maybe TRBD1 (5 bases). Germline values: CDR1 SGHTA, CDR2 FQGNSA. This CDR3 has 13 residues. V was pared by 1 base and J by 9 bases, with 12 bases between. CDR3 amino acids: CASSLVVGQQAFF. CDR3 bases: TGTGCCAGCAGCTTAGTCGTGGGGCAGCAAGCTTTCTTT.

The V call is TRBV5-1, the J call TRBJ2-1; maybe TRBD1 (5 bases). Trimming removed 1 base at V and 5 bases at J, with 13 bases between. The germline gives CDR1 SGHRS, CDR2 YFSETQ. The CDR3 sequence is 15 residues long. The CDR3 DNA sequence: TGCGCCAGCAGCTTGAGGGGTATTTTGGACAATGAGCAGTTCTTC. Its translation: CASSLRGILDNEQFF.

The chain is built from TRBV30 and TRBJ1-5; TRBD1 agrees at 7 bases. Per the germline V gene, CDR1 is GTSNPN and CDR2 is SVGIG (reference sequence). Germline trimming cut 2 bases from V and 13 bases from J; bases unmatched to any gene: 11. This CDR3 comprises 13 residues. CDR3 in amino acids: CAWSQRTGRGQHF. For the CDR3, the DNA is TGTGCCTGGAGTCAACGGACAGGCCGAGGGCAGCATTTT.

This clone was found a few times. The CDR3 is CASSHTRGAAYDLIYEQYF. The DNA for the CDR3 is TGTGCCAGCAGTCACACTAGGGGGGCAGCCTACGACTTAATCTACGAGCAGTACTTC. The chain combines TRBV28 with TRBJ2-7; D is tentatively TRBD1 or TRBD2 (6 bases each). Germline CDR1 and CDR2: MDHEN and SYDVKM. The CDR3 spans 19 residues. V was cut by 5 bases and J by 3 bases, with 29 bases left in between.

The chain has TRBV6-1 and TRBJ1-5, with a weak D call TRBD1 (5 bases). V was cut by 0 bases and J by 7 bases, with 13 bases left in between. The CDR3 sequence is 15 residues long. Germline assignment: CDR1 MNHNS and CDR2 SASEGT. DNA of the CDR3: TGTGCCAGCAGTGAAGCCCCGGGGGGGAAACAGCCCCAGCATTTT. This sequence encodes CASSEAPGGKQPQHF.